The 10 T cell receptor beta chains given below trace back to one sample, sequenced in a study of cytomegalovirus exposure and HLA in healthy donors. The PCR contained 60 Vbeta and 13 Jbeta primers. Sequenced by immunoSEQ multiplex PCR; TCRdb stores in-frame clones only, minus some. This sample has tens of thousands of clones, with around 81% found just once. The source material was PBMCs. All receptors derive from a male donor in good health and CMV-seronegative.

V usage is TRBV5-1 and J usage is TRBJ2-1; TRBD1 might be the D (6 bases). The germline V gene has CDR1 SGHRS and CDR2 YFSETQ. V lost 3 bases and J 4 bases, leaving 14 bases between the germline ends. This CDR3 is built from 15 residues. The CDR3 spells CASSSTGLQYNEQFF. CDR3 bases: TGCGCCAGCAGCTCTACAGGGCTACAATACAATGAGCAGTTCTTC.

CDR3 region: CASSLFNRVNTGELFF. The CDR3 nucleotides read TGTGCCAGCAGCTTGTTCAACAGGGTGAACACCGGGGAGCTGTTTTTT. The V and J genes are TRBV5-5 and TRBJ2-2; D might be TRBD1 (6 bases). The V gene lost 1 base and the J gene lost 1 base, with 11 bases spanning the gap. This CDR3 is built from 16 residues. Germline V gene lookup returns CDR1 SGHKS and CDR2 YYEKEE (reference sequence).

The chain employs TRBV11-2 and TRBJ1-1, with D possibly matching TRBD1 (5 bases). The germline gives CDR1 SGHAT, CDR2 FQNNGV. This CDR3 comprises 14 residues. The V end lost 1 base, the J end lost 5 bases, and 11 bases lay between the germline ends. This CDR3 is CASSLAGGRTEAFF. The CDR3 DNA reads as TGTGCCAGCAGCTTAGCGGGGGGAAGGACTGAAGCTTTCTTT.

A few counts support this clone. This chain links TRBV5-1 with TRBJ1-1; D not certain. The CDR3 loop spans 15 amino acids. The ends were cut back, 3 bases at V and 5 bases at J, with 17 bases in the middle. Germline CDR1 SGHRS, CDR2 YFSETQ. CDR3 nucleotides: TGCGCCAGCAGCTCTCTTCTAACCTGGGAGACTGAAGCTTTCTTT. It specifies CASSSLLTWETEAFF.

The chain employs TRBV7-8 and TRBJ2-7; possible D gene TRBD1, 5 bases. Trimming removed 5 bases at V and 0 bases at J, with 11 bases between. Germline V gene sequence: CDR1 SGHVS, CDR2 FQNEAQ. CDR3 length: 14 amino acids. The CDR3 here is CASSVGAGSYEQYF. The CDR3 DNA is TGTGCCAGCAGCGTAGGGGCAGGCTCCTACGAGCAGTACTTC.

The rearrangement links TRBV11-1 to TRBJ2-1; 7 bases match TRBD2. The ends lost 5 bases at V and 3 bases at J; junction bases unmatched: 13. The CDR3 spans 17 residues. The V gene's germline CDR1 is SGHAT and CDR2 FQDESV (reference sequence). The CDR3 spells CASSTTTSRPSYNEQFF. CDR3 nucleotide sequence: TGTGCCAGCAGCACGACGACTAGCCGACCCAGCTACAATGAGCAGTTCTTC.

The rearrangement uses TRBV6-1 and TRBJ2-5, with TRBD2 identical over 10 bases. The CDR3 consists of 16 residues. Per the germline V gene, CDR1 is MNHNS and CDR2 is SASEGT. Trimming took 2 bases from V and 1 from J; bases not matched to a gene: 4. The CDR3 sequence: CASSERPSGGQETQYF. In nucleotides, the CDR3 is TGTGCCAGCAGTGAACGTCCTAGCGGGGGCCAAGAGACCCAGTACTTC.

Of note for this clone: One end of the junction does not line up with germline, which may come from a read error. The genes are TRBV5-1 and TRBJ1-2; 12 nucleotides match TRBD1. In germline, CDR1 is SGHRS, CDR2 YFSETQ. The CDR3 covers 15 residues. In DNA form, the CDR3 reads TGCGCCAGCAGCGGTGGGACAGGGGGCGTCTATGGCTACCCCTTC. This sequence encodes CASSGGTGGVYGYPF.

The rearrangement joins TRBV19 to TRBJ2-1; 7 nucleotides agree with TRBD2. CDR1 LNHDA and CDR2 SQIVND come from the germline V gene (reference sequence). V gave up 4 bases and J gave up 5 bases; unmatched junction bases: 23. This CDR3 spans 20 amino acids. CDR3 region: CASSTQAVFGLADVNNEQFF. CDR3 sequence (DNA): TGTGCCAGTAGTACCCAAGCCGTATTTGGGCTAGCGGATGTTAACAATGAGCAGTTCTTC.

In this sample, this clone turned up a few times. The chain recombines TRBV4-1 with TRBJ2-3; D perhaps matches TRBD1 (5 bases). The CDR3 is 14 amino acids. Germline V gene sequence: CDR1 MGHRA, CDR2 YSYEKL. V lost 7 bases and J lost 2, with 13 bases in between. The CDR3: CASTRAGITDTQYF. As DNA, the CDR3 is TGCGCCAGCACCCGAGCAGGGATCACAGATACGCAGTATTTT.